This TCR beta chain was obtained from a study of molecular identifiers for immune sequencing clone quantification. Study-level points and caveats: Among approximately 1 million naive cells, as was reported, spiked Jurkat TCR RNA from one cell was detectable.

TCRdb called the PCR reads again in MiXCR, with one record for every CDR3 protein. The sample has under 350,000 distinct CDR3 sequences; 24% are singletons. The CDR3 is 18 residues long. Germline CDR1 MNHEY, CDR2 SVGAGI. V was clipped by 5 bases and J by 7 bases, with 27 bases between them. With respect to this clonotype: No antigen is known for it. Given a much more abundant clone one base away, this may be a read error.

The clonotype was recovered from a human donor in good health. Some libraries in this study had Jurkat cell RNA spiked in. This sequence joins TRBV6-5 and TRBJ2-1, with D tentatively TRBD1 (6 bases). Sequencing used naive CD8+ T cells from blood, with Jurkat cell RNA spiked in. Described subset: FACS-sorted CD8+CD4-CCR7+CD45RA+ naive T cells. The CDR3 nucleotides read TGTGCCAGCAGTCCACCAATTCGCAGGGGTAGTTTTGGGAATGAGCAGTTCTTC. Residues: CASSPPIRRGSFGNEQFF.